The T cell receptor beta chain described here comes from a study of OX40 agonist ivuxolimab in advanced cancers. About the research overall: While on treatment, patients had intravenous ivuxolimab at 0.01 to 10 mg/kg every 2 weeks.

Turning to this clone: Antigen: not known.

Profiled with immunoSEQ multiplex PCR; TCRdb holds only in-frame clones, not every one. The table lists about 61,000 clones, 86% of them singletons, with 0.55% in the top ten. Broader study findings: With doses of 0.1-3.0 mg/kg, partial responders showed among the lowest clonal expansion.

The CDR3 has 14 amino acids. The germline V and J ends were trimmed by 4 bases and 2 bases, with 11 bases remaining between them. Germline V CDR1 and CDR2: MDHEN, SYDVKM. Sequenced here: CD4+ or CD8+ T cells sorted from blood, sampled in a trial of the OX40 agonist ivuxolimab. The chain links TRBV28 to TRBJ1-2, with D perhaps TRBD1 (5 bases). This clonotype was obtained from an adult with an advanced solid tumor such as melanoma, head and neck, liver or kidney cancer. As DNA, the CDR3 is TGTGCCAGCAGTTCGGGGCAGGGAAACTATGGCTACACCTTC. This sequence encodes CASSSGQGNYGYTF.